Listed here is a single T cell receptor (beta chain). The data derive from a study of blood T cell repertoires in COVID-19. Across the whole study: Researchers got acute and convalescent COVID-19 samples from the United States, Italy and Spain. T cells, B-cell-depleted T cells, or PBMCs supplied cDNA or gDNA.

Germline V CDR1 and CDR2: SGHTA, FQGNSA. The CDR3 has 15 amino acids. With V trimmed by 2 bases and J by 7 bases, 9 bases remained unmatched. Generated by immunoSEQ multiplex PCR, the TCRdb table keeps only in-frame clones and is missing some. The sample lists approximately 260,000 clones; 70% to 90% were seen once. A COVID-19 case had been met by exposed participants during the 2 weeks before study entry. The genes are TRBV7-2 and TRBJ1-2; 8 bases are shared with TRBD1. Material for sequencing was PBMCs or T cells enriched from blood (not recorded which). The clonotype originates from a woman aged 45-60 years who had been exposed to COVID-19. As DNA, the CDR3 is TGTGCCAGCAGCTTACAGTCAACAGGGGGACGTGGCTACACCTTC. Translated: CASSLQSTGGRGYTF.